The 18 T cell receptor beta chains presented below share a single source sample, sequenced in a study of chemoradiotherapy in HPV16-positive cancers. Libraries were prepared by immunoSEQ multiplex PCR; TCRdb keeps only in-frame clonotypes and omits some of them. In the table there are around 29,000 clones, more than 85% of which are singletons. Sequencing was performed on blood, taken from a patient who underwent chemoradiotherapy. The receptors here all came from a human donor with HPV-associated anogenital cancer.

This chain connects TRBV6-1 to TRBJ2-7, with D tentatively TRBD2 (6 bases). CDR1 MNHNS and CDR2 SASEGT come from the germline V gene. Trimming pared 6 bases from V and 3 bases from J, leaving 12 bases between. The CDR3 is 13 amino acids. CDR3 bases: TGTGCCAGCAGGGAGCCGGGGGACTACGAGCAGTACTTC. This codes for CASREPGDYEQYF.

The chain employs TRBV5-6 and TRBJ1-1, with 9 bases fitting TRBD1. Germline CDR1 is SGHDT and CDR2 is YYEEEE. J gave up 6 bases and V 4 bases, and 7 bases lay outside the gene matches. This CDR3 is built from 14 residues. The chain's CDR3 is CASSPGTGYPEAFF. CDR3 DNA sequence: TGTGCCAGCAGCCCAGGGACAGGGTACCCTGAAGCTTTCTTT. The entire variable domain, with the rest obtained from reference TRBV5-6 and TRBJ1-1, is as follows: DAGVTQSPTHLIKTRGQQVTLRCSPKSGHDTVSWYQQALGQGPQFIFQYYEEEERQRGNFPDRFSGHQFPNYSSELNVNALLLGDSALYLCASSPGTGYPEAFFGQGTRLTVV.

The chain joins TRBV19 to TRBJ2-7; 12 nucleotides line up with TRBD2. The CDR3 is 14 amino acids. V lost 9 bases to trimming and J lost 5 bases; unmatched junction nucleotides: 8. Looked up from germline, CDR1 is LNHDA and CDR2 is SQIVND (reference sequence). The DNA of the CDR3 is TGTGCCAGCCGCCTGACTAGCGGGGGAAACGAGCAGTACTTC. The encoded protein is CASRLTSGGNEQYF.

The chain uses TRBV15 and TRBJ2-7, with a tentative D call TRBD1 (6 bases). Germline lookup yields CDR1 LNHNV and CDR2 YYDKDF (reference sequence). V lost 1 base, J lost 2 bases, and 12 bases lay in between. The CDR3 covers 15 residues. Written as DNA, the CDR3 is TGTGCCACCAGCAGAGGGGGAACAGGGACCTACGAGCAGTACTTC. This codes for CATSRGGTGTYEQYF.

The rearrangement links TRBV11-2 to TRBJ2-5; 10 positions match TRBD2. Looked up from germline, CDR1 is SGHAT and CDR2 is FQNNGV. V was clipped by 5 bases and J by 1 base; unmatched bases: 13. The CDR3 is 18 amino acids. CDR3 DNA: TGTGCCAGCAGCGCACGACTTCCTAGCGGGGGTGGCCAAGAGACCCAGTACTTC. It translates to CASSARLPSGGGQETQYF.

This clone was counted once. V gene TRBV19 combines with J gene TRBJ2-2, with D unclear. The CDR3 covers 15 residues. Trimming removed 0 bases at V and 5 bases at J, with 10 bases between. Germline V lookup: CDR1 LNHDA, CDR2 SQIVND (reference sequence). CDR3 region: CASSIEELATGELFF. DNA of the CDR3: TGTGCCAGTAGTATAGAGGAGTTAGCAACCGGGGAGCTGTTTTTT.

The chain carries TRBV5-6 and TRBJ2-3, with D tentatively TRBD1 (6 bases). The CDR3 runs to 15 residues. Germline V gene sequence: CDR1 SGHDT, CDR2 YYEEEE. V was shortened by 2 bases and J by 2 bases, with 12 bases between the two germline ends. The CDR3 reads CASSFLRGITDTQYF. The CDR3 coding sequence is TGTGCCAGCAGCTTCCTCAGGGGAATCACAGATACGCAGTATTTT. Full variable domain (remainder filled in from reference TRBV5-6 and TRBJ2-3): DAGVTQSPTHLIKTRGQQVTLRCSPKSGHDTVSWYQQALGQGPQFIFQYYEEEERQRGNFPDRFSGHQFPNYSSELNVNALLLGDSALYLCASSFLRGITDTQYFGPGTRLTVL.

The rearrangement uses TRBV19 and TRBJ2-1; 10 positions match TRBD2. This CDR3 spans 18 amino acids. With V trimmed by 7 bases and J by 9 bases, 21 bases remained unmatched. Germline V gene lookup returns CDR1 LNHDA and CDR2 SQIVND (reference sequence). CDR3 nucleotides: TGTGCCAGTACCTCAACTCGGGGCCTAGCGGGGGCCGACGGTGAGCAGTTCTTC. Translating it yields CASTSTRGLAGADGEQFF.

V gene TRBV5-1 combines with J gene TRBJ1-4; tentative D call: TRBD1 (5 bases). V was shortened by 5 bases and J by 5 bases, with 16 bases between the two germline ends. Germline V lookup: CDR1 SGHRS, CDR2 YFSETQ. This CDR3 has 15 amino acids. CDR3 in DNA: TGCGCCAGCAGAACCTCGGGGCAACAAAATGAAAAACTGTTTTTT. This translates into CASRTSGQQNEKLFF. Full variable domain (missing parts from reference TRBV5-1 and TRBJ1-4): KAGVTQTPRYLIKTRGQQVTLSCSPISGHRSVSWYQQTPGQGLQFLFEYFSETQRNKGNFPGRFSGRQFSNSRSEMNVSTLELGDSALYLCASRTSGQQNEKLFFGSGTQLSVL.

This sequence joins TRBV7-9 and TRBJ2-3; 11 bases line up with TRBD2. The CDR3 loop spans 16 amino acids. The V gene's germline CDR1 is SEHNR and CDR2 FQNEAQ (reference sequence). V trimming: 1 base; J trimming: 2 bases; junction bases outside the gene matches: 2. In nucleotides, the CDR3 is TGTGCCAGCAGCTTAGGACTAGCGGGGAACACAGATACGCAGTATTTT. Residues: CASSLGLAGNTDTQYF.

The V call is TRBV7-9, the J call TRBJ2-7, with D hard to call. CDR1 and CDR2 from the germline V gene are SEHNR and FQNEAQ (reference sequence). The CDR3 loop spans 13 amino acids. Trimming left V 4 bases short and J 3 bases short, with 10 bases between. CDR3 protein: CASSSDGVYEQYF. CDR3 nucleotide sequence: TGTGCCAGCAGCTCCGATGGGGTCTACGAGCAGTACTTC.

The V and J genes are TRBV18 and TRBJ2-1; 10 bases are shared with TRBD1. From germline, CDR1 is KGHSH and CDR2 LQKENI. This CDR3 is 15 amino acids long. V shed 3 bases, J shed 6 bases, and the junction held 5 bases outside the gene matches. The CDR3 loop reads CASSPPRDRGNEQFF. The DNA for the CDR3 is TGTGCCAGCTCACCCCCACGGGACAGGGGCAATGAGCAGTTCTTC.

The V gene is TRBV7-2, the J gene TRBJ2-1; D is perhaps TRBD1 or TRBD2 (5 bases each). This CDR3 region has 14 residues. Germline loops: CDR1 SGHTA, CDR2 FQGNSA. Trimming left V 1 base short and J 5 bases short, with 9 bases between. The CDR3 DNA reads TGTGCCAGCAGCTTAGTTCGGGGCAACAATGAGCAGTTCTTC. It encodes CASSLVRGNNEQFF.

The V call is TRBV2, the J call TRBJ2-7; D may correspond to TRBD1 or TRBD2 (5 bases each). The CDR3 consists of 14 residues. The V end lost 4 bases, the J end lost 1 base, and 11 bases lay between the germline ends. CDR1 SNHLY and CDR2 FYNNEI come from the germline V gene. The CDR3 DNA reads TGTGCCAGCAGTGGGGGACGTAGGTCCTACGAGCAGTACTTC. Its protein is CASSGGRRSYEQYF. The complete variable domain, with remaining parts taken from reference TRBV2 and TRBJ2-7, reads EPEVTQTPSHQVTQMGQEVILRCVPISNHLYFYWYRQILGQKVEFLVSFYNNEISEKSEIFDDQFSVERPDGSNFTLKIRSTKLEDSAMYFCASSGGRRSYEQYFGPGTRLTVT.

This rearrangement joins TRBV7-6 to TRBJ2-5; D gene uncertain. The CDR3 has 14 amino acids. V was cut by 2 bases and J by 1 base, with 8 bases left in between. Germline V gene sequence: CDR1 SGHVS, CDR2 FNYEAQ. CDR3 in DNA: TGTGCCAGCAGCTTAAATGCGGTCCAAGAGACCCAGTACTTC. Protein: CASSLNAVQETQYF. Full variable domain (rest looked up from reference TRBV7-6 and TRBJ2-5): GAGVSQSPRYKVTKRGQDVALRCDPISGHVSLYWYRQALGQGPEFLTYFNYEAQQDKSGLPNDRFSAERPEGSISTLTIQRTEQRDSAMYRCASSLNAVQETQYFGPGTRLLVL.

CDR3 sequence (DNA): TGTGCCAGCAGCCGGACTAGCGGGATCCAAGAGACCCAGTACTTC. This codes for CASSRTSGIQETQYF. This chain joins TRBV11-2 and TRBJ2-5; 12 bases match TRBD2. V lost 5 bases to trimming and J lost 1 base; unmatched junction nucleotides: 2. The germline CDR1 and CDR2 sequences are SGHAT and FQNNGV. This CDR3 is 15 amino acids long. Full variable domain (outside the CDR3, taken from reference TRBV11-2 and TRBJ2-5): EAGVAQSPRYKIIEKRQSVAFWCNPISGHATLYWYQQILGQGPKLLIQFQNNGVVDDSQLPKDRFSAERLKGVDSTLKIQPAKLEDSAVYLCASSRTSGIQETQYFGPGTRLLVL.

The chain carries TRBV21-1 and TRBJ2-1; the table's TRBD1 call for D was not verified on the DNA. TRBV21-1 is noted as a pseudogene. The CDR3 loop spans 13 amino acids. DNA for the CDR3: TGTGCCGGGATGAGGGGGCGATACAATGAGCAGTTCTTC. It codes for CAGMRGRYNEQFF.

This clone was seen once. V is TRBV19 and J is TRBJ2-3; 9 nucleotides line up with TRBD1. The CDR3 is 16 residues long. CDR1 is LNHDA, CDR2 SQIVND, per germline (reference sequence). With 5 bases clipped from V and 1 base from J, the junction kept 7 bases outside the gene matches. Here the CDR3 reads CASSLQGAVGTDTQYF. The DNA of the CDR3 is TGTGCCAGTAGTTTACAGGGGGCGGTTGGCACAGATACGCAGTATTTT.